The 19 T cell receptor beta chains below were found in one sample sequenced in a study of blood T cell repertoires in COVID-19. This table comes from immunoSEQ multiplex PCR, and its TCRdb copy is limited to in-frame clones, with some not included. The table has 180,000 or so clones, around 80% seen once; the top ten hold roughly 13%. The sequencing sample was made of PBMCs or T cells enriched from blood (not recorded which). These receptors were obtained from a woman aged 60-75 years who had recovered from COVID-19.

The CDR3 loop reads CASILETNRAYGYTF. The CDR3 DNA sequence: TGTGCCAGCATCCTAGAGACTAATCGGGCCTATGGCTACACCTTC. The V gene is TRBV2, the J gene TRBJ1-2; D gene ambiguous. V lost 7 bases to trimming and J lost 4 bases, with 19 bases between them. The germline V gene encodes CDR1 SNHLY and CDR2 FYNNEI. The CDR3 is 15 residues long. Variable domain in full (rest from reference TRBV2 and TRBJ1-2): EPEVTQTPSHQVTQMGQEVILRCVPISNHLYFYWYRQILGQKVEFLVSFYNNEISEKSEIFDDQFSVERPDGSNFTLKIRSTKLEDSAMYFCASILETNRAYGYTFGSGTRLTVV.

A few counts support this clone. This CDR3 reads CASSLGLAGVDEQFF. The CDR3 DNA reads as TGTGCCAGCAGCCTGGGACTAGCGGGAGTAGATGAGCAGTTCTTC. The chain links TRBV3-1 (or the pseudogene TRBV3-2) to TRBJ2-1, with 14 bases that match TRBD2. This CDR3 comprises 15 residues. In germline, CDR1 is LGHDT, CDR2 YNNKEL (reference sequence). V was pared by 4 bases and J by 8 bases, with 4 bases of the junction left unmatched.

This chain uses TRBV7-8 with TRBJ2-7; TRBD1 is a possible D gene (6 bases). V lost 2 bases and J lost 6, with 11 bases in between. The CDR3 runs 13 residues. In germline, CDR1 is SGHVS, CDR2 FQNEAQ. In nucleotides, the CDR3 is TGTGCCAGCAGCTTATTACAGGGTGGCGAGCAGTACTTC. This encodes CASSLLQGGEQYF.

This clone appeared a few times. The chain uses TRBV2 and TRBJ1-1; 7 nucleotides match TRBD1. Germline values: CDR1 SNHLY, CDR2 FYNNEI. After removal of 8 bases from V and 7 bases from J, the junction contained 7 bases not matched to a gene. This CDR3 comprises 12 residues. CDR3: CASGGQPNEAFF. CDR3 DNA sequence: TGTGCCAGCGGGGGACAGCCTAATGAAGCTTTCTTT.

The chain recombines TRBV2 with TRBJ1-5; a weak D match, TRBD1 (5 bases). Looked up from germline, CDR1 is SNHLY and CDR2 is FYNNEI. Trimming left V 4 bases short and J 4 bases short, with 11 bases between. This CDR3 region has 14 residues. The CDR3 sequence is CASSVWQGNQPQHF. The CDR3 nucleotides are TGTGCCAGCAGTGTTTGGCAGGGAAATCAGCCCCAGCATTTT. Combining the CDR3 with reference TRBV2 and TRBJ1-5 gives the whole variable domain EPEVTQTPSHQVTQMGQEVILRCVPISNHLYFYWYRQILGQKVEFLVSFYNNEISEKSEIFDDQFSVERPDGSNFTLKIRSTKLEDSAMYFCASSVWQGNQPQHFGDGTRLSIL.

Remarks on this clone: The same CDR3 can be traced to other DNA sequences in this sample. The chain recombines TRBV28 with TRBJ1-2; possibly TRBD1 for D (5 bases). Germline V CDR1 and CDR2: MDHEN, SYDVKM. CDR3 size: 16 residues. V lost 6 bases to trimming and J lost 8 bases, with 25 bases between them. The CDR3 DNA is TGTGCCAGCAGCCTACACAACGACCGGGTTGGGGGGGGCTACACCTTC. It encodes CASSLHNDRVGGGYTF.

The chain uses TRBV19 and TRBJ1-6; 9 bases align to TRBD1. Unmatched junction bases numbered 5, after V lost 4 bases and J lost 7 bases. Germline V CDR1 and CDR2: LNHDA, SQIVND (reference sequence). The CDR3 covers 15 residues. The CDR3 DNA is TGTGCCAGTAGTACCCGGGACAGGGAGAATTCACCCCTCCACTTT. It yields the protein CASSTRDRENSPLHF.

There are many counts of this clone. This sequence joins TRBV19 and TRBJ2-7; TRBD1 might be the D (5 bases). The CDR3 covers 14 residues. Trimming shortened V by 0 bases and J by 5 bases, and 11 bases separated the two germline ends. Germline V gene lookup returns CDR1 LNHDA and CDR2 SQIVND (reference sequence). The CDR3 region is CASSIDSRAHEQYF. The DNA of the CDR3 is TGTGCCAGTAGTATAGATTCCAGGGCCCACGAGCAGTACTTC.

The chain employs TRBV2 and TRBJ1-4, with 7 bases matching TRBD1. The CDR3 runs 13 residues. V lost 11 bases, J lost 5 bases, and 8 bases stayed unmatched. Germline CDR1 is SNHLY and CDR2 is FYNNEI. DNA of the CDR3: TGTGCCGGGAGACAGGGTCCAAATGAAAAACTGTTTTTT. It specifies CAGRQGPNEKLFF.

The chain carries TRBV9 and TRBJ1-6; D is unresolved. Between the trimmed V and J ends, which lost 0 bases and 6 bases, there was a span of 13 bases. The length of the CDR3 is 16 residues. Per the germline V gene, CDR1 is SGDLS and CDR2 is YYNGEE. DNA for the CDR3: TGTGCCAGCAGCGTAGGCGGGGTTGTCGGTAATTCACCCCTCCACTTT. Its translation: CASSVGGVVGNSPLHF. Combining the CDR3 with reference TRBV9 and TRBJ1-6 gives the whole variable domain DSGVTQTPKHLITATGQRVTLRCSPRSGDLSVYWYQQSLDQGLQFLIQYYNGEERAKGNILERFSAQQFPDLHSELNLSSLELGDSALYFCASSVGGVVGNSPLHFGNGTRLTVT.

The gene calls are TRBV10-3 and TRBJ2-7, with D perhaps matching TRBD1 (5 bases). This CDR3 is 12 amino acids long. Deletions cut 10 bases from V and 2 bases from J, with 12 bases between. CDR1 is ENHRY and CDR2 is SYGVKD in the germline V gene. As DNA, the CDR3 is TGTGCCACCGCTGACAGTCCCTACGAGCAGTACTTC. Protein sequence: CATADSPYEQYF.

With regard to this clone: Other DNA variants within this sample encode the same CDR3. The chain combines TRBV12-3 or TRBV12-4 with TRBJ1-1; no clear D. The CDR3 runs to 13 residues. Trimming removed 3 bases at V and 1 base at J, with 6 bases between. The CDR3 bases are TGTGCCAGCAGTTTCAGCGGGAACACTGAAGCTTTCTTT. Its translation: CASSFSGNTEAFF.

In this sample, this clone turned up once. This sequence joins TRBV19 and TRBJ2-1; the D gene is possibly TRBD1 (7 bases). Germline CDR1 is LNHDA and CDR2 is SQIVND (reference sequence). V was cut by 10 bases and J by 6 bases, with 19 bases left in between. The CDR3 spans 14 residues. In DNA, the CDR3 is TGTGCCACCCTTTCGGACAGGAGGGGCAATGAGCAGTTCTTC. Residues: CATLSDRRGNEQFF.

The chain carries TRBV12-5 and TRBJ1-1; D might be TRBD1 (6 bases). The CDR3 is 17 amino acids. Looked up from germline, CDR1 is LGHNT and CDR2 is FRNRAP. V was shortened by 6 bases and J by 4 bases, with 24 bases between the two germline ends. CDR3 bases: TGTGCTAGTGGCCTCCTCTCAGGGGAAGGCATTTTCACTGAAGCTTTCTTT. It translates to CASGLLSGEGIFTEAFF.

This clone was seen a single time. V usage is TRBV27 and J usage is TRBJ2-5; tentative D call: TRBD2 (6 bases). CDR3 size: 12 residues. V was trimmed by 4 bases and J by 9 bases, leaving 12 bases between them. Germline loops: CDR1 MNHEY, CDR2 SMNVEV (reference sequence). DNA for the CDR3: TGTGCCAGCAGTTCATATGGAGGGGCCCAGTACTTC. This codes for CASSSYGGAQYF.

This chain links TRBV19 with TRBJ2-1, with 13 bases lining up with TRBD2. Losses at the gene ends were 8 bases for V and 10 bases for J; bases not matched to a gene: 17. The CDR3 sequence is 17 residues long. From germline, CDR1 is LNHDA and CDR2 SQIVND (reference sequence). The CDR3, as DNA: TGTGCCAGTCGTCGGGGGCTACTAGCGGGAGGGCTCCAAGAGCAGTTCTTC. It yields the protein CASRRGLLAGGLQEQFF. Based on the CDR3 plus reference TRBV19 and TRBJ2-1, the full variable domain is DGGITQSPKYLFRKEGQNVTLSCEQNLNHDAMYWYRQDPGQGLRLIYYSQIVNDFQKGDIAEGYSVSREKKESFPLTVTSAQKNPTAFYLCASRRGLLAGGLQEQFFGPGTRLTVL.

DNA of the CDR3: TGTGCCAGCAGTTTATGGCCGAATGGCTACACCTTC. This translates into CASSLWPNGYTF. The chain carries TRBV12-3 or TRBV12-4 and TRBJ1-2; unclear D gene. The CDR3 is 12 residues long. V lost 2 bases and J 6 bases, leaving 7 bases between the germline ends.

The V call is TRBV7-6, the J call TRBJ1-4; D gene ambiguous. CDR3 length equals 12 residues. Germline V gives CDR1 SGHVS, CDR2 FNYEAQ. V gave up 5 bases and J gave up 10 bases, with 11 bases separating them. CDR3 sequence reads: CASSPPFGKLFF. CDR3 in DNA: TGTGCCAGCAGCCCCCCCTTCGGAAAACTGTTTTTT. Combining the CDR3 with reference TRBV7-6 and TRBJ1-4 gives the whole variable domain GAGVSQSPRYKVTKRGQDVALRCDPISGHVSLYWYRQALGQGPEFLTYFNYEAQQDKSGLPNDRFSAERPEGSISTLTIQRTEQRDSAMYRCASSPPFGKLFFGSGTQLSVL.

As concerns this clone: The junction differs from germline at one of its ends, possibly a read error. The CDR3 DNA follows: TGTGCTAGCAGCTTAGATGCGACTAACGAGCAGTACTTC. Amino acids: CASSLDATNEQYF. The chain links TRBV7-7 to TRBJ2-7; D may be TRBD2 (5 bases). The CDR3 consists of 13 residues. The germline gives CDR1 SSHAT, CDR2 FNYEAQ (reference sequence).